The 7 T cell receptor beta chains below all came from one sample that was sequenced in a study of T cell responses to AZD1222 COVID-19 vaccine (dated by TCRdb to 2020 to 2022). The time point label, read with the paper, signifies: baseline before first vaccination. To prepare the library, the immunoSEQ multiplex PCR assay was applied. In TCRdb, the immuneACCESS table is reduced to in-frame sequences with V and J assigned. These tables do not hold every clone; where another copy was compared, an unresolved V gene accounts for under half, and the others remain unexplained. The sample table holds about 120,000 clones, of which 80% to 90% were seen once. Less than 11% of the sample comes from the top ten. The sample in question was peripheral blood, obtained on day 0 of AZD1222 vaccination. These receptors all stem from an adult in good health.

This chain connects TRBV5-1 to TRBJ2-7; D call uncertain. Deletions cut 0 bases from V and 3 bases from J, with 10 bases between. Per germline, CDR1 SGHRS and CDR2 YFSETQ. The CDR3 has 14 residues. This CDR3 is CASSLDGFVYEQYF. CDR3 bases: TGCGCCAGCAGCTTGGACGGGTTCGTCTACGAGCAGTACTTC.

The rearrangement uses TRBV21-1 and TRBJ2-3; the DNA was not compared with TRBD1, the D call given in the table. TRBV21-1 is a listed pseudogene. The CDR3 has 18 residues. The CDR3 DNA follows: TGTGCCAGCAAGCGACGGGCCCAACAGGGATCGGGCACAGATACGCAGTATTTT. It is translated as CASKRRAQQGSGTDTQYF.

The chain uses TRBV18 and TRBJ2-3; 13 bases line up with TRBD2. Germline V gene sequence: CDR1 KGHSH, CDR2 LQKENI. V shed 0 bases, J shed 2 bases, and the junction held 8 bases outside the gene matches. CDR3 length: 19 residues. The CDR3 reads CASSPPIPTSGGTTDTQYF. CDR3 in DNA: TGTGCCAGCTCACCACCCATTCCGACTAGCGGGGGGACCACAGATACGCAGTATTTT.

This chain links TRBV18 with TRBJ2-7; tentative D call: TRBD1 (6 bases). Germline CDR1 and CDR2: KGHSH and LQKENI. This CDR3 contains 13 residues. Deletions cut 2 bases from V and 3 bases from J, with 8 bases between. The CDR3 nucleotides read TGTGCCAGCTCACCAGGGGGCATCTACGAGCAGTACTTC. Its protein product is CASSPGGIYEQYF.

This clone was detected only once. The chain has TRBV24-1 and TRBJ1-5, with D unclear. With 2 bases removed from V and 1 base from J, the gap between germline ends came to 5 bases. The CDR3 has 14 residues. Germline CDR1 reads KGHDR; CDR2 reads SFDVKD. The CDR3 nucleotides read TGTGCCACCAGTGATTGGGGAAGCAATCAGCCCCAGCATTTT. Translating gives CATSDWGSNQPQHF.

This rearrangement joins TRBV5-4 to TRBJ1-3; 8 positions agree with TRBD1. Germline CDR1 is SGHNT and CDR2 is YYREEE (reference sequence). V shed 4 bases and J 0 bases; nucleotides not matched to a gene: 6. The CDR3 runs to 16 residues. CDR3 DNA: TGTGCCAGCAGCACTCGGACAGGGATCTCTGGAAACACCATATATTTT. Its translation is CASSTRTGISGNTIYF. The entire variable domain, with the rest obtained from reference TRBV5-4 and TRBJ1-3, is as follows: ETGVTQSPTHLIKTRGQQVTLRCSSQSGHNTVSWYQQALGQGPQFIFQYYREEENGRGNFPPRFSGLQFPNYSSELNVNALELDDSALYLCASSTRTGISGNTIYFGEGSWLTVV.

The chain carries TRBV5-1 and TRBJ1-5; tentative D call: TRBD1 (6 bases). Germline V CDR1 and CDR2: SGHRS, YFSETQ. Between the trimmed V and J ends, which lost 0 bases and 2 bases, there was a span of 9 bases. There are 15 residues in the CDR3. In nucleotides, the CDR3 is TGCGCCAGCAGCTTGGTTGCAGGGGGCAATCAGCCCCAGCATTTT. This gives the protein CASSLVAGGNQPQHF.